Each of the 27 T cell receptor beta chains below was sequenced from the same sample in a study of T cells expressing NK-cell markers. TCRdb re-called the 5' RACE reads and shows each CDR3 protein once, DNA omitted. The table lists around 470,000 distinct CDR3 sequences. The sample comprised blood T cells: a sorted CD56 or NKG2C T cell subset, CD4+ or CD8+ T cells, or bulk PBMC T cells (not recorded which). The receptors stem from a woman in her 50s in good health.

This chain links TRBV30 with TRBJ1-2. The germline V gene encodes CDR1 GTSNPN and CDR2 SVGIG (reference sequence). This CDR3 region has 14 residues. CDR3 sequence: CAWSPLEGGYGYTF.

V is TRBV5-1 and J is TRBJ2-7. The CDR3 runs to 12 residues. CDR1 is SGHRS and CDR2 is YFSETQ in the germline V gene. CDR3 sequence: CASSLAVNEQYF. The entire variable domain, with the rest obtained from reference TRBV5-1 and TRBJ2-7, is as follows: KAGVTQTPRYLIKTRGQQVTLSCSPISGHRSVSWYQQTPGQGLQFLFEYFSETQRNKGNFPGRFSGRQFSNSRSEMNVSTLELGDSALYLCASSLAVNEQYFGPGTRLTVT.

The genes are TRBV6-1 and TRBJ1-1. Per germline, CDR1 MNHNS and CDR2 SASEGT. This CDR3 is 12 amino acids long. The CDR3 sequence: CASSDIGFGTFF.

The chain joins TRBV18 to TRBJ1-1. Germline CDR1 reads KGHSH; CDR2 reads LQKENI. This CDR3 region has 15 residues. CDR3 loop: CASSPNQWGNTEAFF.

This chain connects TRBV15 to TRBJ2-3; TCRdb reports TRBD2, a call that lacks DNA to check it against. Per germline, CDR1 LNHNV and CDR2 YYDKDF (reference sequence). The CDR3 is 14 amino acids. The CDR3 sequence is CATRVSRVADTQYF.

The rearrangement uses TRBV11-2 and TRBJ2-1; TCRdb outputs TRBD1, but without DNA this stays unchecked. This CDR3 region has 15 residues. Germline CDR1 SGHAT, CDR2 FQNNGV. The CDR3 protein is CASSVLGTGYNEQFF.

This chain links TRBV7-3 with TRBJ2-1; the D call from TCRdb, TRBD2, cannot be confirmed without DNA. Germline loops: CDR1 SGHTA, CDR2 FQGTGA. This CDR3 region has 15 residues. Here the CDR3 reads CASSPAGAGANEQFF.

The genes are TRBV5-1 and TRBJ2-2; TCRdb calls TRBD2, which cannot be checked without DNA. The CDR3 contains 16 residues. The germline V gene encodes CDR1 SGHRS and CDR2 YFSETQ. CDR3 in amino acids: CASSRLREGRNGELFF.

The rearrangement links TRBV29-1 to TRBJ2-1; TCRdb's assignment of TRBD1 cannot be checked, as there is no DNA. The length of the CDR3 is 15 residues. Germline CDR1 and CDR2: SQVTM and ANQGSEA. The CDR3 region is CSARQGVGGNGEQFF.

CDR3 residues: CASSLKRASGELFF. V usage is TRBV5-1 and J usage is TRBJ2-2; the TCRdb call, TRBD2, lacks DNA for checking. The CDR3 contains 14 residues. Looked up from germline, CDR1 is SGHRS and CDR2 is YFSETQ. Supplemented by reference TRBV5-1 and TRBJ2-2, the full variable domain reads KAGVTQTPRYLIKTRGQQVTLSCSPISGHRSVSWYQQTPGQGLQFLFEYFSETQRNKGNFPGRFSGRQFSNSRSEMNVSTLELGDSALYLCASSLKRASGELFFGEGSRLTVL.

This rearrangement joins TRBV4-1 to TRBJ2-1; TCRdb calls TRBD2, which cannot be checked without DNA. This CDR3 contains 16 residues. CDR1 is MGHRA, CDR2 YSYEKL, per germline. The CDR3 is CASSQEPGGRWNEQFF.

This chain joins TRBV14 and TRBJ1-1; there is no DNA to check the TCRdb D call of TRBD1. Germline V lookup: CDR1 SGHDN, CDR2 FVKESK. The CDR3 loop spans 13 amino acids. The CDR3 reads CASSRRTNTEAFF.

The chain has TRBV15 and TRBJ2-5; without DNA, the TCRdb call of TRBD1 cannot be checked. The CDR3 is 17 amino acids. In germline, CDR1 is LNHNV, CDR2 YYDKDF (reference sequence). CDR3 residues: CATSRAVGVLGKETQYF.

V is TRBV10-3 and J is TRBJ1-1; TCRdb's assignment of TRBD1 cannot be checked, as there is no DNA. CDR1 is ENHRY and CDR2 is SYGVKD in the germline V gene. The CDR3 runs 16 residues. The CDR3 region is CAIRGTGGERNTEAFF.

V and J are TRBV7-2 and TRBJ2-1. This CDR3 has 12 amino acids. CDR1 is SGHTA, CDR2 FQGNSA, per germline. CDR3 residues: CASSQFIREQFF.

This chain links TRBV5-1 with TRBJ2-1; without DNA, the TCRdb call of TRBD1 cannot be checked. Germline values: CDR1 SGHRS, CDR2 YFSETQ. The CDR3 has 15 residues. The CDR3 spells CASRFRDVTYNEQFF.

The CDR3 is CASSVGRDEDTQYF. This chain uses TRBV9 with TRBJ2-3; TCRdb names TRBD2, which stays unverified in the absence of DNA. In germline, CDR1 is SGDLS, CDR2 YYNGEE. The CDR3 is 14 residues long. Together with reference TRBV9 and TRBJ2-3, the CDR3 gives the full variable domain: DSGVTQTPKHLITATGQRVTLRCSPRSGDLSVYWYQQSLDQGLQFLIQYYNGEERAKGNILERFSAQQFPDLHSELNLSSLELGDSALYFCASSVGRDEDTQYFGPGTRLTVL.

This rearrangement joins TRBV6-2 or TRBV6-3 to TRBJ1-6. In germline, CDR1 is MNHEY, CDR2 SVGEGT. CDR3 length equals 14 residues. The CDR3 spells CASSYSSYNSPLHF.

The chain has TRBV2 and TRBJ1-1; TCRdb indicates TRBD1, and absent DNA this call remains unverified. This CDR3 comprises 13 residues. The germline V gene encodes CDR1 SNHLY and CDR2 FYNNEI. The CDR3 spells CASNRVGKTEAFF.

The chain recombines TRBV4-1 with TRBJ2-3; TCRdb's D call of TRBD1 is untestable without DNA. Per the germline V gene, CDR1 is MGHRA and CDR2 is YSYEKL. This CDR3 region has 13 residues. CDR3 amino acids: CASSQDRGNTQYF.

The rearrangement uses TRBV7-9 and TRBJ1-1. The CDR3 sequence is 15 residues long. Germline CDR1 and CDR2: SEHNR and FQNEAQ (reference sequence). This CDR3 is CASSPSFGGNTEAFF.

The rearrangement links TRBV3-1 to TRBJ2-7; there is no DNA to check the TCRdb D call of TRBD1. The CDR3 covers 14 residues. The germline V gene has CDR1 LGHDT and CDR2 YNNKEL (reference sequence). Here the CDR3 reads CASSQTGAFYEQYF.

The rearrangement links TRBV2 to TRBJ2-2; TCRdb gives TRBD1 as the D gene, but with no DNA this cannot be confirmed. CDR3 length: 15 amino acids. Germline V gene data show CDR1 as SNHLY and CDR2 as FYNNEI. This chain's CDR3 is CASRGGSASYGELFF.

V usage is TRBV19 and J usage is TRBJ2-3; checking the TCRdb D call of TRBD1 is not possible without DNA. This CDR3 contains 17 residues. Germline V gene sequence: CDR1 LNHDA, CDR2 SQIVND (reference sequence). The CDR3: CASSAGTGAGGTDTQYF.

The chain carries TRBV4-1 and TRBJ2-3; TCRdb gives TRBD1 as the D gene, but with no DNA this cannot be confirmed. This CDR3 is built from 14 residues. Germline V gives CDR1 MGHRA, CDR2 YSYEKL. This CDR3 reads CASSQRTIRDTQYF.

CDR3: CASPRASEQFF. The chain uses TRBV5-1 and TRBJ2-1; lacking DNA, the TRBD1 call made by TCRdb goes unchecked. The germline V gene encodes CDR1 SGHRS and CDR2 YFSETQ. This CDR3 is built from 11 residues.

The chain has TRBV7-3 and TRBJ2-1; TCRdb's D gene call, TRBD1, goes unchecked for lack of DNA. CDR1 and CDR2 from the germline V gene are SGHTA and FQGTGA. The CDR3 totals 14 residues. CDR3 in amino acids: CASSPLGGEDEQFF.